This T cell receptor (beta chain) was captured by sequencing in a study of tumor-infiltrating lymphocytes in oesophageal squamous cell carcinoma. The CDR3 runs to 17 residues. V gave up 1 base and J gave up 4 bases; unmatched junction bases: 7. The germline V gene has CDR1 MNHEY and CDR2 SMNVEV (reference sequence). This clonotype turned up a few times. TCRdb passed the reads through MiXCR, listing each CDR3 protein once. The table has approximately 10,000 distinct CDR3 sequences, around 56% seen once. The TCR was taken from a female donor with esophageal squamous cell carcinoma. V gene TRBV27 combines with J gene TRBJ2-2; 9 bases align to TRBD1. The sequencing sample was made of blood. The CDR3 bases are TGTGCCAGCAGTTTATGGGGGGGGACAGGGCCCACCGGGGAGCTGTTTTTT. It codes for CASSLWGGTGPTGELFF.